The 8 T cell receptor beta chains reported below all come from one sample, sequenced in a study of blood T cell repertoires in COVID-19 (dated by TCRdb to the early 2020s). The library was made by the immunoSEQ multiplex PCR assay. In TCRdb, the immuneACCESS table is reduced to in-frame sequences with V and J assigned. These tables do not hold every clone; where another copy was compared, an unresolved V gene accounts for under half, and the others remain unexplained. This sample lists about 370,000 clones; roughly nine tenths were detected once. The ten largest clones represent over 0.95% of the sample. Material for sequencing was PBMCs or T cells enriched from blood (not recorded which). These receptor sequences come from a man aged 18 to 29 who had recovered from COVID-19.

The table lists this clone with a count of one. This chain connects TRBV7-6 to TRBJ2-1, with TRBD2 matching over 7 bases. Germline-derived CDR1 and CDR2 are SGHVS and FNYEAQ. The CDR3 consists of 15 residues. V was clipped by 5 bases and J by 4 bases; unmatched bases: 8. The CDR3 bases are TGTGCCAGCAGCCCCACCGGGGGGAATTACAATGAGCAGTTCTTC. Amino acids: CASSPTGGNYNEQFF.

The chain carries TRBV19 and TRBJ2-7; 9 nucleotides match TRBD1. Germline V gene data show CDR1 as LNHDA and CDR2 as SQIVND (reference sequence). This CDR3 region has 13 residues. Trimming cost V 8 bases and J 3 bases; bases outside gene matches: 5. The CDR3 loop is CASRGQGDYEQYF. Here the CDR3 DNA reads TGTGCCAGTCGGGGACAGGGAGACTACGAGCAGTACTTC.

The chain employs TRBV5-5 and TRBJ2-1; 16 bases line up with TRBD2. This CDR3 has 16 amino acids. J lost 9 bases, V lost 3 bases, and 6 bases had no gene match. Germline lookup yields CDR1 SGHKS and CDR2 YYEKEE (reference sequence). CDR3 sequence reads: CASSYGTSGRAVEQFF. In DNA form, the CDR3 reads TGTGCCAGCAGCTACGGGACTAGCGGGAGGGCCGTTGAGCAGTTCTTC.

The rearrangement joins TRBV6-5 to TRBJ2-7; D is possibly TRBD1 (5 bases). CDR1 is MNHEY and CDR2 is SVGAGI in the germline V gene. The germline V and J ends were trimmed by 5 bases and 7 bases, with 21 bases remaining between them. The CDR3 is made up of 15 amino acids. This CDR3 reads CASSLTTEPFQEQYF. The DNA of the CDR3 is TGTGCCAGCAGTCTTACGACAGAACCTTTCCAGGAGCAGTACTTC.

This clone came up once. V is TRBV28 and J is TRBJ1-1; D may be TRBD1 (6 bases). The CDR3 extends over 15 amino acids. Germline-derived CDR1 and CDR2 are MDHEN and SYDVKM. V lost 6 bases to trimming and J lost 5 bases, with 19 bases between them. CDR3 nucleotide sequence: TGTGCCAGCAGCAACTCAGGGGTAAGGCGGACTGAAGCTTTCTTT. Protein product: CASSNSGVRRTEAFF.

The chain carries TRBV7-9 and TRBJ1-2; 7 bases align to TRBD1. The trim removed 2 bases at V and 5 bases at J, leaving 8 bases unmatched. This CDR3 is built from 15 residues. Germline lookup yields CDR1 SEHNR and CDR2 FQNEAQ (reference sequence). The CDR3 DNA follows: TGTGCCAGCAGCTTAATGACAGGGAGCGGATATGGCTACACCTTC. This gives the protein CASSLMTGSGYGYTF.

The rearrangement uses TRBV7-3 and TRBJ2-7, with TRBD2 matching 7 bases. The CDR3 consists of 16 residues. CDR1 is SGHTA and CDR2 is FQGTGA in the germline V gene. V trimming: 6 bases; J trimming: 2 bases; junction bases outside the gene matches: 13. The CDR3 protein is CASRPDGTKKTYEQYF. The CDR3 coding sequence is TGTGCCAGCAGACCTGACGGGACTAAGAAGACCTACGAGCAGTACTTC.

The CDR3 DNA is TGTGCCAGCAGTCAAGGTCGGAGGACTGAAGCTTTCTTT. Translating it yields CASSQGRRTEAFF. This chain uses TRBV28 with TRBJ1-1, with unresolved D. V lost 5 bases and J 5 bases, leaving 12 bases between the germline ends. Germline CDR1 reads MDHEN; CDR2 reads SYDVKM. This CDR3 contains 13 residues.